This TCR beta chain was documented in a study of blood T cell repertoires in COVID-19. About the research overall: T cells, B-cell-depleted T cells, or PBMCs supplied cDNA or gDNA.

Germline V gives CDR1 SGDLS, CDR2 YYNGEE. The CDR3 covers 15 residues. V lost 4 bases, J lost 4 bases, and 17 bases lay in between. Authors' processing steps: The authors estimated nucleated cell counts from reference gene primer amplification. Some clones are missing from TCRdb's copy, which holds only in-frame ones; the method was immunoSEQ multiplex PCR. V and J calls and clone size are given by that table; D and trimming were obtained from the DNA. The sample shows about 250,000 clones, around 80% of them seen only once. The sequencing input was peripheral blood. V and J are TRBV9 and TRBJ2-5; no clear D gene. The receptor comes from a middle-aged man with active or convalescent COVID-19. Written as DNA, the CDR3 is TGTGCCAGCAGCCTACGAAGCCGGGTGGGAGAGACCCAGTACTTC. Protein product: CASSLRSRVGETQYF.